The 2 T cell receptor beta chains below come from one sample, sequenced in a study of cytomegalovirus exposure and HLA in healthy donors. The PCR had 60 Vbeta and 13 Jbeta primers. TCRdb's copy holds only in-frame clones and misses some; the assay was immunoSEQ multiplex PCR. This sample has fewer than 200,000 clones, with approximately 80% found just once. The sequencing input was PBMCs. Source of these receptors: a woman aged 18-29 years in good health and CMV-seronegative.

This clone has only one observation. The chain has TRBV7-8 and TRBJ1-5; perhaps TRBD1 as D (5 bases). The CDR3 is 16 amino acids. The germline V gene has CDR1 SGHVS and CDR2 FQNEAQ. Between the trimmed V and J ends, which lost 1 base and 4 bases, there was a span of 14 bases. Here the CDR3 reads CASSLVVRAPNQPQHF. CDR3 coding DNA: TGTGCCAGCAGCTTAGTGGTCAGGGCCCCAAATCAGCCCCAGCATTTT.

The chain uses TRBV4-1 and TRBJ2-6; D uncertain. CDR1 is MGHRA and CDR2 is YSYEKL in the germline V gene. V lost 0 bases and J lost 0, with 3 bases in between. This CDR3 spans 15 amino acids. CDR3 nucleotide sequence: TGCGCCAGCAGCCAAGAGAGCTCTGGGGCCAACGTCCTGACTTTC. Amino acid sequence: CASSQESSGANVLTF.